This TCR beta chain was obtained from a study of T cell changes during pregnancy in multiple sclerosis. In germline, CDR1 is SNHLY, CDR2 FYNNEI. The CDR3 is 10 residues long. As to this clone: Compared with germline, one end of the junction differs, possibly owing to a read error.

Assay used: immunoSEQ multiplex PCR; TCRdb lists only in-frame clones, some missing. The sample has about 70,000 clones; about 93% are singletons. The genes are TRBV2 and TRBJ2-3, with TRBD1 identical over 7 bases. The sample was CD4+ T cells from peripheral blood mononuclear cells, taken after pregnancy. The receptor was isolated from a female donor with multiple sclerosis, enrolled in a pregnancy study. CDR3 loop: CASSLQGLNF. CDR3 DNA: TGTGCCAGCAGCTTACAGGGGCTAAATTTT.